Shown below are 9 T cell receptor beta chains from a single sample sequenced in a study of CD8 T cells in ankylosing spondylitis. Whole-study results and caveats: A motif in TCR beta, a set of under ten highly homologous variants, appeared characteristic of ankylosing spondylitis blood.

Via MiXCR, TCRdb re-called the 5' RACE reads, giving one row per CDR3 protein. This table has 700,000 to 1,000,000 distinct CDR3 sequences, around 11% appearing once. These receptors' targets are unknown. The sequencing sample was made of blood, either unsorted or a sorted T cell fraction (not recorded which). The receptors come from a male donor with ankylosing spondylitis.

This clonotype has just a few counts. The chain recombines TRBV7-2 with TRBJ2-1; tentatively, D is TRBD2 (5 bases). V shed 5 bases and J shed 0 bases, with 11 bases lying between them. The germline gives CDR1 SGHTA, CDR2 FQGNSA. CDR3 size: 15 residues. Here the CDR3 reads CASSMQRSSYNEQFF. DNA for the CDR3: TGTGCCAGCAGCATGCAGCGGAGCTCCTACAATGAGCAGTTCTTC.

The chain is built from TRBV6-1 and TRBJ1-4; no clear D. Per the germline V gene, CDR1 is MNHNS and CDR2 is SASEGT. This CDR3 comprises 13 residues. The CDR3 DNA is TGTGCTGCGAGAAGGGCAACTAATGAAAAACTGTTTTTT. This gives the protein CAARRATNEKLFF.

This clonotype was observed a handful of times. The rearrangement uses TRBV20-1 and TRBJ1-1, with D tentatively TRBD1 (5 bases). This CDR3 is built from 15 residues. V lost 0 bases and J lost 3, with 14 bases in between. Germline V gives CDR1 DFQATT, CDR2 SNEGSKA (reference sequence). This chain's CDR3 is CSARDKVGGDTEAFF. In DNA, the CDR3 is TGCAGTGCTAGAGATAAGGTTGGAGGGGACACTGAAGCTTTCTTT.

This clonotype has at least ten counts. This sequence joins TRBV20-1 and TRBJ1-1; D ambiguous. Germline V gene data show CDR1 as DFQATT and CDR2 as SNEGSKA (reference sequence). The CDR3 consists of 13 residues. Trimming pared 6 bases from V and 0 bases from J, leaving 11 bases between. CDR3 residues: CSARRDLNTEAFF. CDR3 bases: TGCAGTGCGCGGCGTGACTTGAACACTGAAGCTTTCTTT.

This clonotype was detected many times. This chain connects TRBV29-1 to TRBJ1-2, with 9 bases identical to TRBD1. The germline V gene has CDR1 SQVTM and CDR2 ANQGSEA. This CDR3 is 13 amino acids long. V lost 2 bases and J lost 4; bases outside the gene matches: 2. CDR3 region: CSVEPTGGYGYTF. Here the CDR3 DNA reads TGCAGCGTTGAACCGACAGGGGGCTATGGCTACACCTTC.

The chain carries TRBV12-3 or TRBV12-4 and TRBJ2-7; no firm D call. Trimming shortened V by 5 bases and J by 3 bases, and 17 bases separated the two germline ends. This CDR3 contains 15 residues. The CDR3 is CASSHNRREVYEQYF. As DNA, the CDR3 is TGTGCCAGCAGTCACAACCGACGCGAAGTCTACGAGCAGTACTTC.

The sample holds a few counts of this clonotype. CDR3 DNA: TGCAGCGTCTTATCGGGCGGGGGCGATCAGCCCCAGCATTTT. This codes for CSVLSGGGDQPQHF. The rearrangement uses TRBV29-1 and TRBJ1-5; D possibly corresponds to TRBD1 (6 bases). Germline V gene lookup returns CDR1 SQVTM and CDR2 ANQGSEA. The CDR3 has 14 residues. V was trimmed by 6 bases and J by 5 bases, leaving 17 bases between them. The full variable domain, with the rest looked up from reference TRBV29-1 and TRBJ1-5, is SAVISQKPSRDICQRGTSLTIQCQVDSQVTMMFWYRQQPGQSLTLIATANQGSEATYESGFVIDKFPISRPNLTFSTLTVSNMSPEDSSIYLCSVLSGGGDQPQHFGDGTRLSIL.

The V gene is TRBV6-1, the J gene TRBJ2-7; a possible D gene is TRBD1 (6 bases). This CDR3 is 15 amino acids long. CDR1 MNHNS and CDR2 SASEGT come from the germline V gene. V lost 6 bases to trimming and J lost 3 bases, with 18 bases between them. The DNA of the CDR3 is TGTGCCAGCAGCGTCAGGGGTGGGGAATACTACGAGCAGTACTTC. Protein sequence: CASSVRGGEYYEQYF.

The chain couples TRBV11-1 to TRBJ2-7, with D perhaps assigned TRBD1 or TRBD2 (5 bases each). Germline V CDR1 and CDR2: SGHAT, FQDESV (reference sequence). The CDR3 extends over 13 amino acids. Deletions cut 0 bases from V and 12 bases from J, with 15 bases between. The DNA for the CDR3 is TGTGCCAGCAGCTTAGCCTGGGACGGAAGATTGTACTTC. It translates to CASSLAWDGRLYF.